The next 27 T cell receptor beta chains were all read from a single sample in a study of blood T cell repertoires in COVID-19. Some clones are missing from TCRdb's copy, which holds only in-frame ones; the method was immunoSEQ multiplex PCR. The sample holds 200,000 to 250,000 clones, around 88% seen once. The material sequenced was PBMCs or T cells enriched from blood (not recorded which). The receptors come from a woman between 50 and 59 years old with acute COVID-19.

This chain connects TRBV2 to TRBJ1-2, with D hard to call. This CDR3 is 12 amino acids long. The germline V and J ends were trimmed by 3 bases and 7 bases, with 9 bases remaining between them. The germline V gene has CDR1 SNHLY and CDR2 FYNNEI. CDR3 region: CASSDLMSGYTF. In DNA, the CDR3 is TGTGCCAGCAGTGATCTGATGAGTGGCTACACCTTC.

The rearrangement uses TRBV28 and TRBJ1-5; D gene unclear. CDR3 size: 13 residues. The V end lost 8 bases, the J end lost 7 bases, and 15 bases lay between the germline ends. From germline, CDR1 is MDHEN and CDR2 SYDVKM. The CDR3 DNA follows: TGTGCCAGCGTCCTTTTCCCCCTCCAGCCCCAGCATTTT. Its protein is CASVLFPLQPQHF.

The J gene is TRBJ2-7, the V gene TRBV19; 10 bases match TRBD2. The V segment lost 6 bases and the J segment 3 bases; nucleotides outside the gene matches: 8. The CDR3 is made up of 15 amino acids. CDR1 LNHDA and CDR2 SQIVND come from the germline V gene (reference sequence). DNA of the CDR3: TGTGCCAGTAGAGGACTAGCGGAAAGACACTACGAGCAGTACTTC. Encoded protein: CASRGLAERHYEQYF.

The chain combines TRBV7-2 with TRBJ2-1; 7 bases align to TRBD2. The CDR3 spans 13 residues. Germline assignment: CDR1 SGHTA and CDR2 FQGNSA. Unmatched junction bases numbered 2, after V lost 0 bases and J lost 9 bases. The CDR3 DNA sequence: TGTGCCAGCAGCTTAGCCACTAGCGTTGAGCAGTTCTTC. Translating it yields CASSLATSVEQFF.

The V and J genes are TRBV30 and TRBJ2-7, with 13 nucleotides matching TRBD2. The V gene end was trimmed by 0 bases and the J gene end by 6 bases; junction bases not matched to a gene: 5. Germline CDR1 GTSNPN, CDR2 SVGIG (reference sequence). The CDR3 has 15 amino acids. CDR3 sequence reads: CAWSVLAGGPLEQYF. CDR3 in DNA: TGTGCCTGGAGTGTACTAGCGGGAGGGCCACTCGAGCAGTACTTC.

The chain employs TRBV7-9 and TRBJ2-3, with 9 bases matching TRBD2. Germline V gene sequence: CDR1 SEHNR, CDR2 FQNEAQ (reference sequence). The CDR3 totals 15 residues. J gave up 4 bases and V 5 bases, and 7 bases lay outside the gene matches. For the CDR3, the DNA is TGTGCCAGCAGCCGCGGGAGGGCCGGAGCAGATACGCAGTATTTT. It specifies CASSRGRAGADTQYF.

CDR3 DNA: TGTGCCAGCAGCTCCACAGCCGGGATGCAGTTCTTC. It specifies CASSSTAGMQFF. This sequence joins TRBV7-6 and TRBJ2-1, with a tentative D call TRBD2 (5 bases). CDR1 is SGHVS, CDR2 FNYEAQ, per germline. This CDR3 has 12 residues. The V and J ends lost 4 bases and 12 bases respectively, with 13 bases between them.

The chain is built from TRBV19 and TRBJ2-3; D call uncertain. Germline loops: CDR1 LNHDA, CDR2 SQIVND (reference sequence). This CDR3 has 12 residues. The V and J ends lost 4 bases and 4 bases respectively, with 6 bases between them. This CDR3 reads CASSTMADTQYF. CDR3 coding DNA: TGTGCCAGTAGTACTATGGCAGATACGCAGTATTTT. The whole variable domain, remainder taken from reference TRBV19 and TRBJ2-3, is DGGITQSPKYLFRKEGQNVTLSCEQNLNHDAMYWYRQDPGQGLRLIYYSQIVNDFQKGDIAEGYSVSREKKESFPLTVTSAQKNPTAFYLCASSTMADTQYFGPGTRLTVL.

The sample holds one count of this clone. The CDR3 region has the DNA TGTGCCAGCACTCAAGGGGGGGCTAGCTCCTACAATGAGCAGTTCTTC. This sequence encodes CASTQGGASSYNEQFF. The rearrangement links TRBV28 to TRBJ2-1; TRBD2 might be the D (7 bases). Germline-derived CDR1 and CDR2 are MDHEN and SYDVKM. Trimming removed 7 bases from V and 0 bases from J, with 16 bases in between. The CDR3 covers 16 residues.

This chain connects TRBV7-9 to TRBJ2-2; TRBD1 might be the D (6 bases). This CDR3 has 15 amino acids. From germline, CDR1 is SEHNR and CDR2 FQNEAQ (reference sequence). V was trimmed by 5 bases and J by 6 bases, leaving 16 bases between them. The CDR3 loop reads CASSRDTWGPGELFF. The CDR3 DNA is TGTGCCAGCAGCAGGGACACCTGGGGGCCCGGGGAGCTGTTTTTT.

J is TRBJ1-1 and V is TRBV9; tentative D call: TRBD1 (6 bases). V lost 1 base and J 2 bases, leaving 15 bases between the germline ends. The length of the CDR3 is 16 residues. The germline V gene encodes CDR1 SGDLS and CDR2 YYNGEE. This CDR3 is CASSVLFGTPNTEAFF. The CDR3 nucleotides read TGTGCCAGCAGCGTATTGTTCGGGACACCTAACACTGAAGCTTTCTTT.

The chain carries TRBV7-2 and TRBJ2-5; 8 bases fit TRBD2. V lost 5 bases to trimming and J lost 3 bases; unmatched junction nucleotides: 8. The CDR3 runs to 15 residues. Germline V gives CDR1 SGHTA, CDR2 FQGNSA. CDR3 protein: CASSPWTSLEETQYF. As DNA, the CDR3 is TGTGCCAGCAGCCCATGGACTAGCTTAGAAGAGACCCAGTACTTC.

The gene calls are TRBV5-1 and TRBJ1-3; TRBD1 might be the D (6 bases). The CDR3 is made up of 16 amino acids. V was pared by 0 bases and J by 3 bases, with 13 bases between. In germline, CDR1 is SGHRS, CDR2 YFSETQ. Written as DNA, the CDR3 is TGCGCCAGCAGCTTGGGGCCCGAGGGGGTTGGAAACACCATATATTTT. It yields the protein CASSLGPEGVGNTIYF.

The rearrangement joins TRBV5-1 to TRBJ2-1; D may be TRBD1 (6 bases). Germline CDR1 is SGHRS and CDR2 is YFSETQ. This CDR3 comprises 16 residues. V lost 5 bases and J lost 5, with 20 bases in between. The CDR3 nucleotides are TGCGCCAGCAGTTGGCACACAGGGACCAGCCACAATGAGCAGTTCTTC. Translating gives CASSWHTGTSHNEQFF.

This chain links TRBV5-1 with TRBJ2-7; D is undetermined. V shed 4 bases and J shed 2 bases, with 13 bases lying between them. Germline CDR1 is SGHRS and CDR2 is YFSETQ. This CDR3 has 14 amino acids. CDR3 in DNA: TGCGCCAGCAGCCAACAAACACCCCCCTACGAGCAGTACTTC. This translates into CASSQQTPPYEQYF.

CDR3 in DNA: TGTGCCAGCTCACCTCGACCTACAACAGGGTTTATTGGCAATCAGCCCCAGCATTTT. Translated, it gives CASSPRPTTGFIGNQPQHF. The genes are TRBV18 and TRBJ1-5; maybe TRBD1 (6 bases). The germline V gene has CDR1 KGHSH and CDR2 LQKENI. Trimming took off 3 bases at V and 2 bases at J, with 23 bases between the two ends. The CDR3 is 19 residues long.

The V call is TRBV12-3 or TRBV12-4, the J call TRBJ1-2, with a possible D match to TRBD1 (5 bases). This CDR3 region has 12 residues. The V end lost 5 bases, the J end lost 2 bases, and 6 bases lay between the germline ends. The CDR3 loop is CASSRGNYGYTF. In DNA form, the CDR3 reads TGTGCCAGCAGTCGGGGGAACTATGGCTACACCTTC.

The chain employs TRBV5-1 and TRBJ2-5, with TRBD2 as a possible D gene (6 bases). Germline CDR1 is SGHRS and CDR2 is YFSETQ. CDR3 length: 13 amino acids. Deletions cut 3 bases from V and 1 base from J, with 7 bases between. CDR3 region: CASSWGLQETQYF. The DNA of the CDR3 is TGCGCCAGCAGCTGGGGACTCCAAGAGACCCAGTACTTC. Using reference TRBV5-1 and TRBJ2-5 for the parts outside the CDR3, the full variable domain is KAGVTQTPRYLIKTRGQQVTLSCSPISGHRSVSWYQQTPGQGLQFLFEYFSETQRNKGNFPGRFSGRQFSNSRSEMNVSTLELGDSALYLCASSWGLQETQYFGPGTRLLVL.

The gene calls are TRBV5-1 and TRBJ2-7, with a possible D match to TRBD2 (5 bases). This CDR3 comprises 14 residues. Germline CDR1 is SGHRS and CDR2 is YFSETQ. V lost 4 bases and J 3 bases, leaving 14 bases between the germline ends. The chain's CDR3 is CASSPRTSGYEQYF. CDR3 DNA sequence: TGCGCCAGCAGCCCACGGACGAGCGGCTACGAGCAGTACTTC.

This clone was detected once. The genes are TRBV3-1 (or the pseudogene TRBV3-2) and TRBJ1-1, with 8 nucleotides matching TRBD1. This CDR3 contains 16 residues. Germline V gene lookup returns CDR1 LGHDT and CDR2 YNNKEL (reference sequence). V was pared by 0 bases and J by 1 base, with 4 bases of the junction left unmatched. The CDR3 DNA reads TGTGCCAGCAGCCAAGATGGAGGACAGGGGAACACTGAAGCTTTCTTT. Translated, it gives CASSQDGGQGNTEAFF.

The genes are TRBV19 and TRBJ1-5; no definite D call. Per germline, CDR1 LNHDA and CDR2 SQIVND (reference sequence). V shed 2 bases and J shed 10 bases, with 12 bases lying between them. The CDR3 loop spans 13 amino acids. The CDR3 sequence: CASSIRREYPQHF. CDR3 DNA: TGTGCCAGTAGTATACGTCGCGAGTACCCCCAGCATTTT.

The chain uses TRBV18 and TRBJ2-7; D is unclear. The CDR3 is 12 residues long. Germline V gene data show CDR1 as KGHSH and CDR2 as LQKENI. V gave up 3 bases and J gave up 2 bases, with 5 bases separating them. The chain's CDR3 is CASSPLPYEQYF. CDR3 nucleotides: TGTGCCAGCTCACCTCTCCCCTACGAGCAGTACTTC.

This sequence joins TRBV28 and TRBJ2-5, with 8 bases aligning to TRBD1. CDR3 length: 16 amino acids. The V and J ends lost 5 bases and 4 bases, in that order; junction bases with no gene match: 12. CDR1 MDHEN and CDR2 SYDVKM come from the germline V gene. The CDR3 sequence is CASSPQGAVHAETQYF. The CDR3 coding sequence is TGTGCCAGCAGTCCTCAGGGGGCGGTACACGCAGAGACCCAGTACTTC. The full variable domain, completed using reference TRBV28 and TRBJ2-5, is DVKVTQSSRYLVKRTGEKVFLECVQDMDHENMFWYRQDPGLGLRLIYFSYDVKMKEKGDIPEGYSVSREKKERFSLILESASTNQTSMYLCASSPQGAVHAETQYFGPGTRLLVL.

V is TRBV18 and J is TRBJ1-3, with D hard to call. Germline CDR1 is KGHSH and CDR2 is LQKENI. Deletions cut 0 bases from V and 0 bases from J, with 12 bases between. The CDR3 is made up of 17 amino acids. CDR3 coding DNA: TGTGCCAGCTCACCACCCGGGGTGGCGAGCTCTGGAAACACCATATATTTT. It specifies CASSPPGVASSGNTIYF.

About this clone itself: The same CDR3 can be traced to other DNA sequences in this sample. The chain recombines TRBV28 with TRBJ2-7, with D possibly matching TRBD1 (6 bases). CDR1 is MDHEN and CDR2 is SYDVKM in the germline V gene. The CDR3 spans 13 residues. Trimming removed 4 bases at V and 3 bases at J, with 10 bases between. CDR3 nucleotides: TGTGCCAGCAGTTCAGGACAGAACTACGAGCAGTACTTC. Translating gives CASSSGQNYEQYF.

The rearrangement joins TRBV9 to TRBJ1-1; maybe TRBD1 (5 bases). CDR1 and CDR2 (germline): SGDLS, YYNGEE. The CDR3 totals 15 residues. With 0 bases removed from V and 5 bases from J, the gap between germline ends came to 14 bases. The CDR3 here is CASSVADWGGTEAFF. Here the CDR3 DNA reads TGTGCCAGCAGCGTAGCTGATTGGGGGGGGACTGAAGCTTTCTTT. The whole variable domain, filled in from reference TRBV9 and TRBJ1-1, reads DSGVTQTPKHLITATGQRVTLRCSPRSGDLSVYWYQQSLDQGLQFLIQYYNGEERAKGNILERFSAQQFPDLHSELNLSSLELGDSALYFCASSVADWGGTEAFFGQGTRLTVV.

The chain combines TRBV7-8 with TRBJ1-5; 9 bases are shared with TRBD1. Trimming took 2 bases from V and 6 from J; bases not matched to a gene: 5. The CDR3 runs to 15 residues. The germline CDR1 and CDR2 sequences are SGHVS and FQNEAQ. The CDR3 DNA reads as TGTGCCAGCAGCTTAATGGACAGGGGAGGTCAGCCCCAGCATTTT. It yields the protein CASSLMDRGGQPQHF.